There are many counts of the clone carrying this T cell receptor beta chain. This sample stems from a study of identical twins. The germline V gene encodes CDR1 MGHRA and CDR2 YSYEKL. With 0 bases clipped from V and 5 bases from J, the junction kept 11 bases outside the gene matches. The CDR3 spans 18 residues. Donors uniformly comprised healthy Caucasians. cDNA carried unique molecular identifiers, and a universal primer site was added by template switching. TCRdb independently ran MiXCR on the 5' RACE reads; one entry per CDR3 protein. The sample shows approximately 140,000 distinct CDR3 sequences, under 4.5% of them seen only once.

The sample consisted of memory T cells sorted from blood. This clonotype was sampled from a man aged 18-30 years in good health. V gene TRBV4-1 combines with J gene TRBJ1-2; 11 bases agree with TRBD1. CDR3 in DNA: TGCGCCAGCAGCCAAGAACTAGGACAGGGGGCGCCGGGATATGGCTACACCTTC. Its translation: CASSQELGQGAPGYGYTF.